The rows below give T cell receptor beta chains drawn from one sample of a study of CD8 T cells in ankylosing spondylitis. TCRdb re-analysed the 5' RACE reads in MiXCR, keeping a single row per CDR3 protein. This sample has 250,000 to 300,000 distinct CDR3 sequences; over 15% occur once, and the top ten carry around 32%. Sequences were obtained from blood, either unsorted or a sorted T cell fraction (not recorded which). These receptors were obtained from a male donor with ankylosing spondylitis or in good health (not recorded which). The CDR3 runs from the conserved cysteine through the conserved F or W. D genes are given only for firm matches. A clone size is listed for some rows: how often the clone was seen (once, few, many), or a class if it is expanded.

cdr3_aa: CASSPPSASGELFF
cdr3_nt: TGTGCCAGCAGTCCACCTAGCGCTTCCGGGGAGCTGTTTTTT
j_call: TRBJ2-2
v_call: TRBV6-2/TRBV6-3
cdr3_length: 14
d_call: -
clone_size: -

cdr3_aa: CSARGLPGGVGEQYF
cdr3_nt: TGCAGTGCTAGGGGCCTCCCCGGGGGAGTGGGCGAGCAGTACTTC
j_call: TRBJ2-7
v_call: TRBV20-1
cdr3_length: 15
d_call: -
clone_size: -

cdr3_aa: CASSTGTSSYEQYF
cdr3_nt: TGCGCCAGCAGCACCGGGACTAGCTCCTACGAGCAGTACTTC
j_call: TRBJ2-7
v_call: TRBV5-1
cdr3_length: 14
d_call: TRBD2
clone_size: many

cdr3_aa: CASNGAGEETQYF
cdr3_nt: TGTGCCAGCAATGGAGCGGGAGAAGAGACCCAGTACTTC
j_call: TRBJ2-5
v_call: TRBV28
cdr3_length: 13
d_call: TRBD2
clone_size: once

cdr3_aa: CAISESGTGLYEQYF
cdr3_nt: TGTGCCATCAGTGAGTCGGGGACAGGGCTTTACGAGCAGTACTTC
j_call: TRBJ2-7
v_call: TRBV10-3
cdr3_length: 15
d_call: TRBD1
clone_size: -

cdr3_aa: CASSQDIQGTQYF
cdr3_nt: TGTGCCAGCAGCCAAGATATCCAAGGTACGCAGTATTTT
j_call: TRBJ2-3
v_call: TRBV3-1
cdr3_length: 13
d_call: -
clone_size: many

cdr3_aa: CASSPGLAGVSYEQYF
cdr3_nt: TGTGCCAGCAGCCCGGGACTAGCGGGGGTCTCCTACGAGCAGTACTTC
j_call: TRBJ2-7
v_call: TRBV7-9
cdr3_length: 16
d_call: TRBD2
clone_size: -

cdr3_aa: CASSFSIGGHTIYF
cdr3_nt: TGTGCCAGCAGTTTCAGCATTGGAGGCCACACCATATATTTT
j_call: TRBJ1-3
v_call: TRBV12-3/TRBV12-4
cdr3_length: 14
d_call: -
clone_size: few

cdr3_aa: CASSHPGTSGSNEQFF
cdr3_nt: TGCGCCAGCAGCCATCCCGGGACTAGCGGGAGTAATGAGCAGTTCTTC
j_call: TRBJ2-1
v_call: TRBV4-3
cdr3_length: 16
d_call: TRBD2
clone_size: few

cdr3_aa: CATSTRPREQFF
cdr3_nt: TGTGCCACCAGCACTAGGCCACGGGAGCAGTTCTTC
j_call: TRBJ2-1
v_call: TRBV15
cdr3_length: 12
d_call: -
clone_size: -

cdr3_aa: CASSQHPGTSDLEDNEQFF
cdr3_nt: TGTGCCAGCAGCCAGCACCCTGGGACTAGCGACCTTGAAGACAATGAGCAGTTCTTC
j_call: TRBJ2-1
v_call: TRBV4-2
cdr3_length: 19
d_call: TRBD2
clone_size: few

cdr3_aa: CASRDRAFGQPQHF
cdr3_nt: TGTGCCAGCAGGGACAGGGCTTTCGGTCAGCCCCAGCATTTT
j_call: TRBJ1-5
v_call: TRBV28
cdr3_length: 14
d_call: TRBD1
clone_size: few

cdr3_aa: CASSPAGTESYEQYF
cdr3_nt: TGTGCCAGCAGTCCAGCAGGGACAGAGTCCTACGAGCAGTACTTC
j_call: TRBJ2-7
v_call: TRBV28
cdr3_length: 15
d_call: TRBD1
clone_size: -

cdr3_aa: CSVESGTSGNNEQFF
cdr3_nt: TGCAGCGTTGAATCCGGGACTAGCGGAAACAATGAGCAGTTCTTC
j_call: TRBJ2-1
v_call: TRBV29-1
cdr3_length: 15
d_call: TRBD2
clone_size: many

cdr3_aa: CASSWLPKNIQYF
cdr3_nt: TGTGCCAGCAGCTGGCTACCGAAAAACATTCAGTACTTC
j_call: TRBJ2-4
v_call: TRBV7-9
cdr3_length: 13
d_call: -
clone_size: -

cdr3_aa: CASAPGTGTYEQYF
cdr3_nt: TGTGCTAGTGCCCCCGGGACAGGGACCTACGAGCAGTACTTC
j_call: TRBJ2-7
v_call: TRBV12-5
cdr3_length: 14
d_call: TRBD1
clone_size: many

cdr3_aa: CASSFSGSRTNEQFF
cdr3_nt: TGTGCCAGCAGCTTTAGCGGGAGTAGAACAAATGAGCAGTTCTTC
j_call: TRBJ2-1
v_call: TRBV7-2
cdr3_length: 15
d_call: TRBD2
clone_size: few

cdr3_aa: CASSPGERGDTQYF
cdr3_nt: TGTGCCAGCAGCCCCGGGGAGAGGGGGGATACGCAGTATTTT
j_call: TRBJ2-3
v_call: TRBV7-9
cdr3_length: 14
d_call: -
clone_size: -

cdr3_aa: CASSQGSGPTYEQYF
cdr3_nt: TGCGCCAGCAGCCAAGGTTCTGGGCCCACCTACGAGCAGTACTTC
j_call: TRBJ2-7
v_call: TRBV4-1
cdr3_length: 15
d_call: -
clone_size: many

cdr3_aa: CASSGEPSGRTQYF
cdr3_nt: TGTGCCAGCAGTGGGGAACCCAGCGGTCGGACCCAGTACTTC
j_call: TRBJ2-5
v_call: TRBV12-3/TRBV12-4
cdr3_length: 14
d_call: -
clone_size: few

cdr3_aa: CASSLAGGLLDEQFF
cdr3_nt: TGCGCCAGCAGCTTGGCCGGCGGGCTCCTGGATGAGCAGTTCTTC
j_call: TRBJ2-1
v_call: TRBV5-1
cdr3_length: 15
d_call: -
clone_size: -

cdr3_aa: CSVERDYEQYF
cdr3_nt: TGCAGCGTTGAAAGGGACTACGAGCAGTACTTC
j_call: TRBJ2-7
v_call: TRBV29-1
cdr3_length: 11
d_call: -
clone_size: few

cdr3_aa: CASSSGQGPSPYEQYF
cdr3_nt: TGCGCCAGCAGCTCCGGACAGGGGCCCTCTCCCTACGAGCAGTACTTC
j_call: TRBJ2-7
v_call: TRBV5-1
cdr3_length: 16
d_call: TRBD1
clone_size: -

cdr3_aa: CASSQDPAGLYNEQFF
cdr3_nt: TGCGCCAGCAGCCAAGACCCAGCGGGGTTGTACAATGAGCAGTTCTTC
j_call: TRBJ2-1
v_call: TRBV4-3
cdr3_length: 16
d_call: TRBD2
clone_size: -

cdr3_aa: CASSRSALSSYNSPLHF
cdr3_nt: TGTGCCAGCAGTCGCTCAGCGCTAAGCTCCTATAATTCACCCCTCCACTTT
j_call: TRBJ1-6
v_call: TRBV2
cdr3_length: 17
d_call: -
clone_size: few

cdr3_aa: CASSLGGGGQYF
cdr3_nt: TGTGCCAGCAGCTTGGGAGGCGGGGGGCAGTACTTC
j_call: TRBJ2-7
v_call: TRBV7-6
cdr3_length: 12
d_call: TRBD2
clone_size: -

cdr3_aa: CASRGQGASEQYF
cdr3_nt: TGTGCCAGCAGAGGTCAGGGGGCTTCCGAGCAGTACTTC
j_call: TRBJ2-7
v_call: TRBV7-2
cdr3_length: 13
d_call: TRBD1
clone_size: -

cdr3_aa: CAWSVGFVGTQYF
cdr3_nt: TGTGCCTGGAGTGTGGGCTTCGTAGGGACCCAGTACTTC
j_call: TRBJ2-5
v_call: TRBV30
cdr3_length: 13
d_call: -
clone_size: -

cdr3_aa: CASRERGGANNEQFF
cdr3_nt: TGTGCCAGCAGGGAAAGGGGGGGGGCGAATAATGAGCAGTTCTTC
j_call: TRBJ2-1
v_call: TRBV2
cdr3_length: 15
d_call: -
clone_size: many

cdr3_aa: CASSLALIGTDTQYF
cdr3_nt: TGTGCCAGCAGCTTAGCGCTAATCGGCACAGATACGCAGTATTTT
j_call: TRBJ2-3
v_call: TRBV7-2
cdr3_length: 15
d_call: -
clone_size: -

cdr3_aa: CASSVATGLAGLYGYTF
cdr3_nt: TGTGCCAGCAGCGTAGCAACGGGTCTGGCAGGACTTTATGGCTACACCTTC
j_call: TRBJ1-2
v_call: TRBV9
cdr3_length: 17
d_call: -
clone_size: many

cdr3_aa: CASSSTDRQDTQYF
cdr3_nt: TGTGCCAGCAGCTCCACCGACCGACAAGATACGCAGTATTTT
j_call: TRBJ2-3
v_call: TRBV11-2
cdr3_length: 14
d_call: -
clone_size: many

cdr3_aa: CASSEEGTNTEAFF
cdr3_nt: TGTGCCAGCAGTGAAGAGGGAACAAACACTGAAGCTTTCTTT
j_call: TRBJ1-1
v_call: TRBV6-1
cdr3_length: 14
d_call: -
clone_size: many

cdr3_aa: CASSFGFLGQYF
cdr3_nt: TGTGCCAGCAGTTTTGGGTTTTTGGGGCAGTATTTT
j_call: TRBJ2-3
v_call: TRBV12-3/TRBV12-4
cdr3_length: 12
d_call: -
clone_size: -

cdr3_aa: CASSTGGNEQFF
cdr3_nt: TGTGCCAGCAGCACGGGCGGGAATGAGCAGTTCTTC
j_call: TRBJ2-1
v_call: TRBV9
cdr3_length: 12
d_call: -
clone_size: few

cdr3_aa: CSALTDNYGYTF
cdr3_nt: TGCAGCGCCCTGACCGATAACTATGGCTACACCTTC
j_call: TRBJ1-2
v_call: TRBV29-1
cdr3_length: 12
d_call: -
clone_size: -

cdr3_aa: CASSPRQSTNEKLFF
cdr3_nt: TGCGCCAGCAGCCCCCGACAGTCAACTAATGAAAAACTGTTTTTT
j_call: TRBJ1-4
v_call: TRBV4-3
cdr3_length: 15
d_call: -
clone_size: -

cdr3_aa: CAIGDSYEQYF
cdr3_nt: TGTGCCATCGGAGACTCCTACGAGCAGTACTTC
j_call: TRBJ2-7
v_call: TRBV10-3
cdr3_length: 11
d_call: -
clone_size: -

cdr3_aa: CASSLVLVGDSYNSPLHF
cdr3_nt: TGCGCCAGCAGCTTGGTTTTGGTTGGGGACAGTTATAATTCACCCCTCCACTTT
j_call: TRBJ1-6
v_call: TRBV5-1
cdr3_length: 18
d_call: TRBD1
clone_size: many

cdr3_aa: CASTLADHYNEQFF
cdr3_nt: TGCGCCAGCACCCTAGCGGACCACTACAATGAGCAGTTCTTC
j_call: TRBJ2-1
v_call: TRBV10-2
cdr3_length: 14
d_call: TRBD2
clone_size: -

cdr3_aa: CASSRGQGAFFGNQPQHF
cdr3_nt: TGTGCCAGCAGCCGGGGACAGGGGGCTTTTTTCGGCAATCAGCCCCAGCATTTT
j_call: TRBJ1-5
v_call: TRBV14
cdr3_length: 18
d_call: TRBD1
clone_size: few

cdr3_aa: CASSRTGQASMNTEAFF
cdr3_nt: TGTGCCAGCAGTAGGACAGGTCAAGCCAGCATGAACACTGAAGCTTTCTTT
j_call: TRBJ1-1
v_call: TRBV9
cdr3_length: 17
d_call: TRBD1
clone_size: few

cdr3_aa: CASSVSSGGTDMNTEAFF
cdr3_nt: TGTGCCAGCAGCGTAAGCTCCGGGGGTACAGATATGAACACTGAAGCTTTCTTT
j_call: TRBJ1-1
v_call: TRBV9
cdr3_length: 18
d_call: -
clone_size: few

cdr3_aa: CSARDSIREIIDEQYF
cdr3_nt: TGCAGTGCTAGAGATAGTATACGGGAGATCATAGACGAGCAGTACTTC
j_call: TRBJ2-7
v_call: TRBV20-1
cdr3_length: 16
d_call: -
clone_size: many

cdr3_aa: CSARDPGGGTQYF
cdr3_nt: TGCAGTGCTAGAGATCCAGGGGGTGGGACCCAGTACTTC
j_call: TRBJ2-5
v_call: TRBV20-1
cdr3_length: 13
d_call: TRBD1
clone_size: -

cdr3_aa: CSVERQANTGELFF
cdr3_nt: TGCAGCGTTGAGCGTCAGGCCAACACCGGGGAGCTGTTTTTT
j_call: TRBJ2-2
v_call: TRBV29-1
cdr3_length: 14
d_call: -
clone_size: -

cdr3_aa: CASSLDGRKGRAEAFF
cdr3_nt: TGTGCCAGCAGTTTAGATGGGCGGAAGGGTAGGGCTGAAGCTTTCTTT
j_call: TRBJ1-1
v_call: TRBV27
cdr3_length: 16
d_call: -
clone_size: -

cdr3_aa: CASMVEDGSETQYF
cdr3_nt: TGCGCCAGCATGGTCGAGGACGGGAGCGAGACCCAGTACTTC
j_call: TRBJ2-5
v_call: TRBV5-1
cdr3_length: 14
d_call: -
clone_size: -

cdr3_aa: CATSREGQGAETQYF
cdr3_nt: TGTGCCACCAGCAGAGAGGGACAGGGGGCAGAGACCCAGTACTTC
j_call: TRBJ2-5
v_call: TRBV15
cdr3_length: 15
d_call: TRBD1
clone_size: -

cdr3_aa: CSVIRSYNEQFF
cdr3_nt: TGCAGCGTCATACGCTCCTACAATGAGCAGTTCTTC
j_call: TRBJ2-1
v_call: TRBV29-1
cdr3_length: 12
d_call: -
clone_size: few

cdr3_aa: CASTSGTGGPEAFF
cdr3_nt: TGCGCCAGCACTTCCGGGACAGGGGGGCCTGAAGCTTTCTTT
j_call: TRBJ1-1
v_call: TRBV5-1
cdr3_length: 14
d_call: TRBD1
clone_size: -

cdr3_aa: CASNSVYHNEQFF
cdr3_nt: TGCGCCAGCAATTCGGTCTATCACAATGAGCAGTTCTTC
j_call: TRBJ2-1
v_call: TRBV5-1
cdr3_length: 13
d_call: -
clone_size: -

cdr3_aa: CSARATDSMDIQYF
cdr3_nt: TGCAGTGCTAGAGCCACAGACAGTATGGACATTCAGTACTTC
j_call: TRBJ2-4
v_call: TRBV20-1
cdr3_length: 14
d_call: -
clone_size: few

cdr3_aa: CASSQVKGVHEQYF
cdr3_nt: TGTGCCAGCAGCCAAGTCAAGGGGGTCCACGAGCAGTACTTC
j_call: TRBJ2-7
v_call: TRBV3-1
cdr3_length: 14
d_call: -
clone_size: few